The 5 T cell receptor beta chains given below trace back to one sample, sequenced in a study of blood T cells in healthy people across ages. The authors ran a second PCR of roughly 6 to 12 cycles using a sample-barcoded 5' primer and a J-beta primer mix. Each CDR3 protein gets one entry after TCRdb re-called the 5' RACE reads with MiXCR. Seen here are 1.5 million to 2 million distinct CDR3 sequences, less than 50% observed once, and the top ten hold approximately 2.1%. The sequenced material came from blood. These receptors came from a woman aged 35 to 49 in good health.

This chain links TRBV5-1 with TRBJ1-1, with D uncertain. The CDR3 covers 13 residues. V lost 3 bases and J lost 1, with 7 bases in between. Germline CDR1 is SGHRS and CDR2 is YFSETQ. CDR3 sequence: CASSSITNTEAFF. The CDR3 DNA reads TGCGCCAGCAGCTCAATTACGAACACTGAAGCTTTCTTT.

Concerning this clonotype: A read error may account for a junction end that differs from germline. The rearrangement links TRBV5-8 to TRBJ2-7; 7 bases line up with TRBD1. In germline, CDR1 is SGHTS, CDR2 YDEGEE. The CDR3 length is 14 residues. CDR3 loop: CASSLWGQSYGQYF. The CDR3 DNA reads TGTGCCAGCAGCTTGTGGGGACAGTCCTACGGGCAGTACTTC.

A few counts support this clonotype. This chain connects TRBV10-3 to TRBJ2-3; TRBD1 agrees at 8 bases. There are 16 residues in the CDR3. V dropped 8 bases and J dropped 0; count of bases not matched to a gene: 10. CDR1 is ENHRY and CDR2 is SYGVKD in the germline V gene. DNA of the CDR3: TGTGCCATCTCCGGGACAGGTTCACCTAGCACAGATACGCAGTATTTT. Its translation: CAISGTGSPSTDTQYF.

The chain recombines TRBV27 with TRBJ1-1, with 7 bases matching TRBD1. The CDR3 is 14 amino acids. The germline gives CDR1 MNHEY, CDR2 SMNVEV (reference sequence). Germline trimming cut 3 bases from V and 4 bases from J; bases unmatched to any gene: 5. The CDR3 coding sequence is TGTGCCAGCAGTTTGACCACAGGGGCCACTGAAGCTTTCTTT. Amino acids: CASSLTTGATEAFF.

The V and J genes are TRBV20-1 and TRBJ2-3, with D perhaps matching TRBD2 (6 bases). Germline V gene sequence: CDR1 DFQATT, CDR2 SNEGSKA (reference sequence). The CDR3 spans 16 residues. Trimming removed 0 bases at V and 2 bases at J, with 15 bases between. The CDR3 nucleotides are TGCAGTGCTAGAGATCCCTTGCGGGGAACCACAGATACGCAGTATTTT. Protein: CSARDPLRGTTDTQYF.